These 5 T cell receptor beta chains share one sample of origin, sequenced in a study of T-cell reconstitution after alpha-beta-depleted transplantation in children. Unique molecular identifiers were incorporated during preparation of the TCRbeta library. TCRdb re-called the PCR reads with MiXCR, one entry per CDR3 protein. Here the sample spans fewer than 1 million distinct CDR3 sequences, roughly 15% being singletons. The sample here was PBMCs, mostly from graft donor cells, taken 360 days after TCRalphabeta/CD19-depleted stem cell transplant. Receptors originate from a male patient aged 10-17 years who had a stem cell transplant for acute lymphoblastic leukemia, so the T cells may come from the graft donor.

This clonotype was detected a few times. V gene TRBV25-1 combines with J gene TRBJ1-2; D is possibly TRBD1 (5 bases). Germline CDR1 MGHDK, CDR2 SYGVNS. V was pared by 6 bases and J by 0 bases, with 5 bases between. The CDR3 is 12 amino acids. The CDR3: CASRTANYGYTF. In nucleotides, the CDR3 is TGTGCCAGCAGGACAGCTAACTATGGCTACACCTTC.

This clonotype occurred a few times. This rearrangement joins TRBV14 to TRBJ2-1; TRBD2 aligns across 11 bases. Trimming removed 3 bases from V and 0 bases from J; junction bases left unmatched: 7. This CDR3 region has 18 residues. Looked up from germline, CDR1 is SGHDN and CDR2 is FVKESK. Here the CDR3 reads CASSHFGTSGSSYNEQFF. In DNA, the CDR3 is TGTGCCAGCAGCCATTTCGGGACTAGCGGAAGCTCCTACAATGAGCAGTTCTTC.

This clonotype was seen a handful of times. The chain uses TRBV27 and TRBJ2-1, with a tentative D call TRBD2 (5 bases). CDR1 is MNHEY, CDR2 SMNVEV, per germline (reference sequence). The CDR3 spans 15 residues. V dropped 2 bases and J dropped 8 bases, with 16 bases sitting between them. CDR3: CASSLRAGWEYEQFF. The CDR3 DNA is TGTGCCAGCAGTTTAAGGGCCGGCTGGGAGTATGAGCAGTTCTTC.

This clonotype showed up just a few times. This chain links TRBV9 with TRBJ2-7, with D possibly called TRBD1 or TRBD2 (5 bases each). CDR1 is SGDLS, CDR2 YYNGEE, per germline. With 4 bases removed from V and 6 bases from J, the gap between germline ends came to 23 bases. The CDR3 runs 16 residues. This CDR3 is CASSPLPGPPVAEQYF. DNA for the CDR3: TGTGCCAGCAGCCCCCTTCCGGGACCCCCGGTCGCCGAGCAGTACTTC.

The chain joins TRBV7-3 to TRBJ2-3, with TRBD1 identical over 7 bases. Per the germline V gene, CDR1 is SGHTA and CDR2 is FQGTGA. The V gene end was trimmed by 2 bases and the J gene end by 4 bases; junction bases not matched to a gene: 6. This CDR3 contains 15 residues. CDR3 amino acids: CASSLLGGPADTQYF. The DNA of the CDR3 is TGTGCCAGCAGCTTACTAGGGGGCCCCGCAGATACGCAGTATTTT.